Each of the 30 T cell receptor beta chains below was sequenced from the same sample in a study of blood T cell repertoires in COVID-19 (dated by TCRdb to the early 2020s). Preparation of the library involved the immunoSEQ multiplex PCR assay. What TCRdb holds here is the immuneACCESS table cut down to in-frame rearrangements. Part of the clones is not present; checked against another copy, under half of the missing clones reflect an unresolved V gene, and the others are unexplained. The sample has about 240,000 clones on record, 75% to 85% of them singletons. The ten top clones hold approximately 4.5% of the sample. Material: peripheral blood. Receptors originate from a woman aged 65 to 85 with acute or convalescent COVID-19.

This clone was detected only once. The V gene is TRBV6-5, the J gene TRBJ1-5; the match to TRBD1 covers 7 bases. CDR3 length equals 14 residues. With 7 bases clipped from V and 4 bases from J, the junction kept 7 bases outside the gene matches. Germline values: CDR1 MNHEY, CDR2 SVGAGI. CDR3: CASIEQGENQPQHF. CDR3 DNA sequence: TGTGCCAGCATCGAGCAGGGGGAAAATCAGCCCCAGCATTTT.

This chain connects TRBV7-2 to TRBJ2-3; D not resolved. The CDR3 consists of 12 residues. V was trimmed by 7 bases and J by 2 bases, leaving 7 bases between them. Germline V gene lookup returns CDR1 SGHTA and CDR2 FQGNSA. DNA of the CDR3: TGTGCCAGCACCCTACCCACAGATACGCAGTATTTT. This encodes CASTLPTDTQYF.

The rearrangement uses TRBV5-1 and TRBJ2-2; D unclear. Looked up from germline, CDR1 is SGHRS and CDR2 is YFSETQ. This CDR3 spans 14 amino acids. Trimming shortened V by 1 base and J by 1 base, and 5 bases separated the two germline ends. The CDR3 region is CASSLPVNTGELFF. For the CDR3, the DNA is TGCGCCAGCAGCTTGCCTGTGAACACCGGGGAGCTGTTTTTT.

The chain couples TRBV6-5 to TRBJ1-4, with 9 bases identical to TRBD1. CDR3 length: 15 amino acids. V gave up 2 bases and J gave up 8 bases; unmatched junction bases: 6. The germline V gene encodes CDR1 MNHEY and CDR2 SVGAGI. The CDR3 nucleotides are TGTGCCAGCAGTTACGCGGGACAGGGTCACGAAAAACTGTTTTTT. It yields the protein CASSYAGQGHEKLFF.

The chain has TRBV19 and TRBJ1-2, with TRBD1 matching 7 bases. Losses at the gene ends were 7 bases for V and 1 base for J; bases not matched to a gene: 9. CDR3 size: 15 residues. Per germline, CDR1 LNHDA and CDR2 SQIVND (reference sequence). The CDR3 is CASKEQGSLNYGYTF. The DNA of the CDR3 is TGTGCCAGTAAGGAACAGGGGTCCCTTAACTATGGCTACACCTTC.

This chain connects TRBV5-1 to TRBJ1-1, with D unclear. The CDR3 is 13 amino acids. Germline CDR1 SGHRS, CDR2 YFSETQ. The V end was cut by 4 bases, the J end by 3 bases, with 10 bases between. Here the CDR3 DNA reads TGCGCCAGCAGCGAGGGCGCGTACACTGAAGCTTTCTTT. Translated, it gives CASSEGAYTEAFF.

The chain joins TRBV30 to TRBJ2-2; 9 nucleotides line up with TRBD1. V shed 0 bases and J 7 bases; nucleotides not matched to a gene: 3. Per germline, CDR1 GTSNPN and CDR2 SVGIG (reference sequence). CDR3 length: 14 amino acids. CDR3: CAWSVQGANGELFF. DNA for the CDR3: TGTGCCTGGAGTGTACAGGGGGCGAACGGGGAGCTGTTTTTT.

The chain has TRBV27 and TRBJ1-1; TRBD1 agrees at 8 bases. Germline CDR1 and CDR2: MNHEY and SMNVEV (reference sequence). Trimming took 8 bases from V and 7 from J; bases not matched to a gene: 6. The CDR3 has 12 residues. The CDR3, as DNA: TGTGCCAGCCGAGGACAGGGTGATGAAGCTTTCTTT. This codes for CASRGQGDEAFF.

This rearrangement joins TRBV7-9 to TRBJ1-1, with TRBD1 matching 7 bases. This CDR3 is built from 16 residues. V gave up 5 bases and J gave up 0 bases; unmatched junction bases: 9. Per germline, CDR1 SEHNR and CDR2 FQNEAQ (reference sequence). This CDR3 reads CASSPRDRLVNTEAFF. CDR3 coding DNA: TGTGCCAGCAGCCCTAGGGACAGATTGGTGAACACTGAAGCTTTCTTT.

The CDR3 nucleotides read TGTGCCAGCAGCCAAGATAGCGGACAGGGGGGGAATTCACCCCTCCACTTT. This codes for CASSQDSGQGGNSPLHF. The chain employs TRBV4-2 and TRBJ1-6; 10 bases are a match to TRBD1. CDR1 is LGHNA and CDR2 is YNFKEQ in the germline V gene. The CDR3 has 17 amino acids. V lost 0 bases to trimming and J lost 7 bases; unmatched junction nucleotides: 6.

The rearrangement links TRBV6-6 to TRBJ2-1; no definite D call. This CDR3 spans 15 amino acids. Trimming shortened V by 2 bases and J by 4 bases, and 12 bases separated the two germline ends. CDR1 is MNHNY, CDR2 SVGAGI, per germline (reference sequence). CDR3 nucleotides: TGTGCCAGCAGTTACGGGTTTGAGGAGTACAATGAGCAGTTCTTC. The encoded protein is CASSYGFEEYNEQFF.

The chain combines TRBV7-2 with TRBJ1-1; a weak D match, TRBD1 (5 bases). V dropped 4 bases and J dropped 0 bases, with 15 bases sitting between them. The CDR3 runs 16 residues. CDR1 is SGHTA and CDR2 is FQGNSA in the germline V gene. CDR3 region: CASSSPGWTMNTEAFF. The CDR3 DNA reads TGTGCCAGCAGCTCCCCAGGGTGGACTATGAACACTGAAGCTTTCTTT. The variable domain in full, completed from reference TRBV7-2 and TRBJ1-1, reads GAGVSQSPSNKVTEKGKDVELRCDPISGHTALYWYRQSLGQGLEFLIYFQGNSAPDKSGLPSDRFSAERTGGSVSTLTIQRTQQEDSAVYLCASSSPGWTMNTEAFFGQGTRLTVV.

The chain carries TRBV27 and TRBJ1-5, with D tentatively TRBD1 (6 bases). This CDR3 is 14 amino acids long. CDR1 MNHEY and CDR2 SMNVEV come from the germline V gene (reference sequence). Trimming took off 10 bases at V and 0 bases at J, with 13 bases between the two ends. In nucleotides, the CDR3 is TGTGCCACCTCAGGGGTAAATAGCAATCAGCCCCAGCATTTT. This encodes CATSGVNSNQPQHF.

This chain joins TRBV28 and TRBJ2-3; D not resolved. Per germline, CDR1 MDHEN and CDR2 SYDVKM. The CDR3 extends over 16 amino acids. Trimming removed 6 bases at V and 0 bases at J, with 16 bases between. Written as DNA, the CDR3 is TGTGCCAGCAGCCGCCCCACGAGCCCTAGCACAGATACGCAGTATTTT. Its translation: CASSRPTSPSTDTQYF.

CDR3 amino acids: CASSPLPRSTETQYF. The CDR3 nucleotides are TGTGCCAGCTCACCACTCCCTAGATCCACAGAGACCCAGTACTTC. The chain carries TRBV18 and TRBJ2-5; the D is unclear. CDR1 KGHSH and CDR2 LQKENI come from the germline V gene. The CDR3 totals 15 residues. V was trimmed by 1 base and J by 4 bases, leaving 13 bases between them.

The CDR3 region has the DNA TGTGCCAGCAGGGGAACAGGTCCAAGGGGCTACACCTTC. Translating gives CASRGTGPRGYTF. V usage is TRBV6-4 and J usage is TRBJ1-2, with D perhaps TRBD1 (5 bases). The germline V gene encodes CDR1 MRHNA and CDR2 SNTAGT. The V end was cut by 6 bases, the J end by 8 bases, with 16 bases between. The CDR3 is 13 amino acids.

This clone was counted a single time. This CDR3 is CASSPGGGQGTRYGYTF. Here the CDR3 DNA reads TGTGCCAGTAGTCCTGGGGGTGGACAGGGCACTCGCTATGGCTACACCTTC. The chain carries TRBV19 and TRBJ1-2; 8 bases agree with TRBD1. Germline CDR1 LNHDA, CDR2 SQIVND (reference sequence). V shed 5 bases, J shed 4 bases, and the junction held 15 bases outside the gene matches. This CDR3 contains 17 residues.

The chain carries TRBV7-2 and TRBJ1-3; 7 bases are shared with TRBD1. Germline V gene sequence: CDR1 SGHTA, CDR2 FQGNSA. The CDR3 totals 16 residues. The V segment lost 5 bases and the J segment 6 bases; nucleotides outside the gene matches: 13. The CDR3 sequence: CASSTGSSRGQNTIYF. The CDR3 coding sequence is TGTGCCAGCAGCACCGGGAGTAGTAGGGGGCAAAACACCATATATTTT.

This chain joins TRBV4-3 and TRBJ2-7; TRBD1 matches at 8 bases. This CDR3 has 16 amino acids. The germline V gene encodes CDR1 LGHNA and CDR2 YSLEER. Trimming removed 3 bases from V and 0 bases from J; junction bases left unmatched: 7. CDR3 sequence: CASSQSRDRSSYEQYF. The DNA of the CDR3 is TGCGCCAGCAGCCAGAGCCGGGACAGGAGCTCCTACGAGCAGTACTTC.

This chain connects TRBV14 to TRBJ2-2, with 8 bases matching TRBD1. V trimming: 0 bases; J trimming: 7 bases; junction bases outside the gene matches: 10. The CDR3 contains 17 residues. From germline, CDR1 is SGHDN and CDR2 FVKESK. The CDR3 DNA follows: TGTGCCAGCAGCCAAGATGTGGTCAGGGGGCTTATCGGGGAGCTGTTTTTT. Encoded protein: CASSQDVVRGLIGELFF.

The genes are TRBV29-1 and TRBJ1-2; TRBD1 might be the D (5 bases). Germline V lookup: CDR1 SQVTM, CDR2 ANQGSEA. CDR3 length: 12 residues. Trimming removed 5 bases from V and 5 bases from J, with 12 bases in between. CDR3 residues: CSVTGTTYGYTF. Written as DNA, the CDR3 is TGCAGCGTTACCGGGACTACTTATGGCTACACCTTC.

The CDR3 region is CASSAGQGGTYNSPLHF. The CDR3 bases are TGTGCCAGCAGTGCGGGACAGGGTGGCACCTATAATTCACCCCTCCACTTT. The genes are TRBV28 and TRBJ1-6, with 9 bases aligning to TRBD1. CDR1 and CDR2 (germline): MDHEN, SYDVKM. V lost 5 bases to trimming and J lost 2 bases; unmatched junction nucleotides: 7. The CDR3 spans 17 residues.

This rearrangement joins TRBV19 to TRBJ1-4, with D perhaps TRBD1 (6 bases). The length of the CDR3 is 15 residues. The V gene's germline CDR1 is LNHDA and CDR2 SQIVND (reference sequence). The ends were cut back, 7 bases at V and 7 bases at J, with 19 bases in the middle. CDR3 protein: CASNHRAYNGEKLFF. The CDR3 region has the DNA TGTGCCAGTAACCACAGGGCCTACAATGGTGAAAAACTGTTTTTT.

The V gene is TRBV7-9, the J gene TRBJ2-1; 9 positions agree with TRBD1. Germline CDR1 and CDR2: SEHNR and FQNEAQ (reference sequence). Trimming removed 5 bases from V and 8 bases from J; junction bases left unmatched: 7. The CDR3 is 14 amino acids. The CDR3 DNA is TGTGCCAGCAGCCCCGGACAGGGGTTTGATGAGCAGTTCTTC. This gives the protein CASSPGQGFDEQFF. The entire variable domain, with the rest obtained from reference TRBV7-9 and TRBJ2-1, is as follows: DTGVSQNPRHKITKRGQNVTFRCDPISEHNRLYWYRQTLGQGPEFLTYFQNEAQLEKSRLLSDRFSAERPKGSFSTLEIQRTEQGDSAMYLCASSPGQGFDEQFFGPGTRLTVL.

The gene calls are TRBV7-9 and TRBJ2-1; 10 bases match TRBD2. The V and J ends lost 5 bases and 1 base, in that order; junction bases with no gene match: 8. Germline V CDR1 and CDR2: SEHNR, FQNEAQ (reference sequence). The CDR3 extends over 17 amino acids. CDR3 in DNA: TGTGCCAGCAGCACGCGGGGACTAGCGAGTTCCTACAATGAGCAGTTCTTC. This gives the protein CASSTRGLASSYNEQFF. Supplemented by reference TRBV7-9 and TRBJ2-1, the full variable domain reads DTGVSQNPRHKITKRGQNVTFRCDPISEHNRLYWYRQTLGQGPEFLTYFQNEAQLEKSRLLSDRFSAERPKGSFSTLEIQRTEQGDSAMYLCASSTRGLASSYNEQFFGPGTRLTVL.

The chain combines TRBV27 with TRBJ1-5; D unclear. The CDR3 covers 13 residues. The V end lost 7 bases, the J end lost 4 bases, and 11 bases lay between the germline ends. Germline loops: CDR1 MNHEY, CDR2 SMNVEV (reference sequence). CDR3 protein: CASTSRGNQPQHF. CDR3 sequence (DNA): TGTGCCAGCACTTCGCGGGGTAATCAGCCCCAGCATTTT.

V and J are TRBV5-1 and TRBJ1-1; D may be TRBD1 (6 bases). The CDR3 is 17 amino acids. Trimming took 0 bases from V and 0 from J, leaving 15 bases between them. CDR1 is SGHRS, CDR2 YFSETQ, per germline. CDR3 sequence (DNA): TGCGCCAGCAGCTTGGGAAGGACAGCGAACATGAACACTGAAGCTTTCTTT. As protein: CASSLGRTANMNTEAFF.

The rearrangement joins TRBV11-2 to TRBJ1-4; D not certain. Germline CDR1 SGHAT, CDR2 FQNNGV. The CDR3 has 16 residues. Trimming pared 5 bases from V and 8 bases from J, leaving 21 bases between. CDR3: CASSPLRRTSGEKLFF. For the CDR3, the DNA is TGTGCCAGCAGCCCACTTCGCCGGACTTCCGGGGAAAAACTGTTTTTT.

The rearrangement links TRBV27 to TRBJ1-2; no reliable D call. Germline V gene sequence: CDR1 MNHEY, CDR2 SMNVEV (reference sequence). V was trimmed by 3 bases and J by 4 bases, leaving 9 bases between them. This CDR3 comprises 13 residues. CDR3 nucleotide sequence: TGTGCCAGCAGTTTTATGGGAGGCTATGGCTACACCTTC. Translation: CASSFMGGYGYTF.

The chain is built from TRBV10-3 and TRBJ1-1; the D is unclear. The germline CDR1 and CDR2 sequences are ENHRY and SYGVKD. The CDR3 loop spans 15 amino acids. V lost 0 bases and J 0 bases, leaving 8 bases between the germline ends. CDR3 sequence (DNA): TGTGCCATCAGTGAGTCTTGGAGTATGAACACTGAAGCTTTCTTT. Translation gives CAISESWSMNTEAFF.